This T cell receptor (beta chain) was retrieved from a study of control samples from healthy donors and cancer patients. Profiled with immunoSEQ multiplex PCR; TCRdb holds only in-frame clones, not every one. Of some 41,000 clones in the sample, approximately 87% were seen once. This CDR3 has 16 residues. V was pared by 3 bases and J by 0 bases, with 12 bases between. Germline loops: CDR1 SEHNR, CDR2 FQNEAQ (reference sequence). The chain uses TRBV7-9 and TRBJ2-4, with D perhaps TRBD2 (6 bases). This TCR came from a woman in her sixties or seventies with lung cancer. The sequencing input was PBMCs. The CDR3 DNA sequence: TGTGCCAGCAGCTTCGATGGGACTCTAGCCAAAAACATTCAGTACTTC. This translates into CASSFDGTLAKNIQYF.